The following is a T cell receptor beta chain sequence with its context. The target of this receptor is not known. Because the CDR3 is missing its conserved closing phenylalanine or tryptophan, this is likely a read error. The junction carries 15 bases between V and J, which are trimmed by 4 bases and 1 base respectively. The germline V gene (reference sequence) supplies CDR1 MNHNY and CDR2 SVGAGI. The CDR3 is 16 amino acids long, termini counted. Just the 48-base CDR3 DNA is kept, in frame starting at base 1. A case-control design nested within a healthcare worker cohort in London, UK, was used, with weekly nasopharyngeal swab PCR tests and blood sampling performed. Healthcare workers were enrolled in the week of the UK lockdown, from 23 to 31 March 2020, and were followed every week for up to roughly 16 weeks. This sample is drawn from a study of early T cells in non-severe SARS-CoV-2 infection (dated by TCRdb to about 2021). A note on the overall study: Because TCR sequencing was done on bulk RNA from unsorted whole blood, the alpha and beta chains could not be paired. Overall results and qualifications from the work: VDJdb matching was skewed toward anti-spike CD8 responses, so virus-specific expansions were likely underestimated and private and CD4 specificities were missed.

Library preparation used 5' RACE. Reads for this sample came from a NextSeq 500. To correct for sequencing error and PCR bias, the TCR library protocol tagged individual cDNA molecules with unique molecular identifiers. TCR alpha and beta chains were both sequenced, and the abundances of alpha and beta sequences in each sample were closely correlated with each other. Under the source paper's analysis protocol: V gene, J gene and CDR3 annotation of TCR sequences was performed with Decombinator V4. TCRs were defined as expanded if a significant change between any two time points was detected under a Poisson model with p below 0.0001. TCR abundances were normalised to the total number of TCRs sequenced per sample and were expressed as counts per million. MAIT TCRs were defined by TRAV1-2 paired with TRAJ12, TRAJ20 or TRAJ33, and iNKT TCRs by TRAV10 paired with TRAJ18. VDJdb, accessed 1 November 2021, was searched for CMV, EBV and SARS-CoV-2 annotated TCRs, excluding TCRs annotated for multiple antigens. TCRdb cleaned the public reads at Q25 with fastp, built clones with MiXCR and kept in-frame beta chains. For every CDR3 protein sequence, its rows merge into one entry that carries the most common genes and DNA. TCRdb's processing, not the authors', yielded these V and J calls. The sample has tens of thousands of distinct CDR3 sequences on record, around 13% of them singletons. The top ten constitute roughly 4% of the sample.

Sequences were obtained from whole blood. This sequence was found in an adult who was a healthcare worker with PCR-confirmed SARS-CoV-2 infection or an uninfected control (not recorded which). In this chain, TRBV6-6 is recombined with TRBJ2-3; the D gene is perhaps TRBD2, on 6 matching bases. The nucleotide sequence is TGTGCCAGCAGTTCAGGGAGGATCTGGGGCACAGATACGCAGTATTAT. This encodes CASSSGRIWGTDTQYY.